The TCR beta chain under discussion was sequenced for a study of cytomegalovirus exposure and HLA in healthy donors. Study-level background: An earlier analysis identified approximately 120 million unique TCR beta sequences in some 180 million T cells.

Concerning this clone: Its target is unknown.

Study outcomes and limitations: It was reported in a later analysis that an Asian-associated ancestry cluster showed fewer N-insertions than the roughly 670-donor mean. By HLA locus, TCR association rates varied in a later analysis, with DRB1 showing the most and HLA-C the fewest. The listing of 150 to 200 TCR beta chains classed them as cytomegalovirus-associated.

With 4 bases clipped from V and 3 bases from J, the junction kept 2 bases outside the gene matches. CDR3 size: 13 residues. CDR1 is SGHTA, CDR2 FQGNSA, per germline. 13 Jbeta primers and 60 Vbeta primers were used for the PCR. Profiling relied on immunoSEQ multiplex PCR, and the TCRdb table lists in-frame clones only, not all of them. The table records roughly 190,000 clones, roughly 73% of them present only once. The V gene is TRBV7-2, the J gene TRBJ1-2, with 7 bases that match TRBD1. The sequencing input was PBMCs. The receptor was derived from a woman aged 25 to 39 in good health and CMV-seropositive. DNA of the CDR3: TGTGCCAGCAGCTCAGGACAGGACTATGGCTACACCTTC. Its translation is CASSSGQDYGYTF.